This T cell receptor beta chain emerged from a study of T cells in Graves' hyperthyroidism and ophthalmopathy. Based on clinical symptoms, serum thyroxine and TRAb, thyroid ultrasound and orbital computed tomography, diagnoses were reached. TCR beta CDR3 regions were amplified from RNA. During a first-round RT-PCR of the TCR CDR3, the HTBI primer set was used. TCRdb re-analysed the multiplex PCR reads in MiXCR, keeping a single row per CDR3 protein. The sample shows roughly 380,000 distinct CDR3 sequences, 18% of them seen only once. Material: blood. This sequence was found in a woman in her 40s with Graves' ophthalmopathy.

The CDR3 coding sequence is TGTGCCAGCAACCTGGAAGTATTCAGCTCCTACGAGCAGTACTTC. Its translation is CASNLEVFSSYEQYF. The gene calls are TRBV2 and TRBJ2-7; D not resolved. Germline-derived CDR1 and CDR2 are SNHLY and FYNNEI. V was pared by 7 bases and J by 0 bases, with 16 bases between. The CDR3 is made up of 15 amino acids.